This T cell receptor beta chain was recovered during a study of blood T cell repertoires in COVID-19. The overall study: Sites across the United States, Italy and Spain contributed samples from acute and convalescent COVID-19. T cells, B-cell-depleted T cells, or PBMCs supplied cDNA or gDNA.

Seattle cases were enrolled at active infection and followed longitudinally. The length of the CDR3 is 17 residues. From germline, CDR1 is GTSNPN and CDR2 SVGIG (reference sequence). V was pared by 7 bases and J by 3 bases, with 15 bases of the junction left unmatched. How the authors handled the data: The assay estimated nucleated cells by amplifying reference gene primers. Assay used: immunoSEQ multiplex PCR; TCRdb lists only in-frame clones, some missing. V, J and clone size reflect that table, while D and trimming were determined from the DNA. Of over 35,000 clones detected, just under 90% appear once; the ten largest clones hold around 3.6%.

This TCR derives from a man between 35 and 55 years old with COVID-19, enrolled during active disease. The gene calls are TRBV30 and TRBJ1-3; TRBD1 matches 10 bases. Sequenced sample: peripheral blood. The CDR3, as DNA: TGTGCCTCCAGCCATGCACCCGGACAGGGGGGTGGAAACACCATATATTTT. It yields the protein CASSHAPGQGGGNTIYF.